A single sample gave rise to the 4 T cell receptor beta chains below, sequenced in a study of cytomegalovirus exposure and HLA in healthy donors. Primers included in the PCR were 60 Vbeta and 13 Jbeta primers. Here immunoSEQ multiplex PCR was the method, and the copy in TCRdb shows in-frame clones only, minus some. The sample contains 60,000 to 75,000 clones, 75% to 80% of which appear only once. Sequenced input: PBMCs. Receptors originate from a young man in good health and CMV-seropositive.

The genes are TRBV15 and TRBJ1-1; D possibly corresponds to TRBD1 (5 bases). V was shortened by 2 bases and J by 6 bases, with 10 bases between the two germline ends. Germline loops: CDR1 LNHNV, CDR2 YYDKDF (reference sequence). The CDR3 is 13 amino acids. As DNA, the CDR3 is TGTGCCACCAGCAGATCCACAGGTTCTGAAGCTTTCTTT. This codes for CATSRSTGSEAFF.

The genes are TRBV30 and TRBJ2-6; 7 nucleotides line up with TRBD2. The germline V gene has CDR1 GTSNPN and CDR2 SVGIG (reference sequence). This CDR3 contains 15 residues. V shed 4 bases, J shed 5 bases, and the junction held 8 bases outside the gene matches. The CDR3 spells CAWTNPGGWANVLTF. The CDR3 DNA follows: TGTGCCTGGACTAACCCCGGGGGGTGGGCCAACGTCCTGACTTTC.

The CDR3: CASSLSQGVGETQYF. In DNA, the CDR3 is TGTGCCAGCAGTTTGTCGCAGGGGGTGGGAGAGACCCAGTACTTC. This rearrangement joins TRBV28 to TRBJ2-5; 7 bases match TRBD1. Germline CDR1 MDHEN, CDR2 SYDVKM. This CDR3 contains 15 residues. V lost 3 bases, J lost 4 bases, and 8 bases stayed unmatched.

V gene TRBV27 combines with J gene TRBJ2-5; D uncertain. The CDR3 extends over 13 amino acids. The germline V gene encodes CDR1 MNHEY and CDR2 SMNVEV (reference sequence). Trimming left V 3 bases short and J 0 bases short, with 5 bases between. The CDR3 loop is CASSFSYQETQYF. The CDR3 DNA reads TGTGCCAGCAGTTTCTCGTACCAAGAGACCCAGTACTTC.